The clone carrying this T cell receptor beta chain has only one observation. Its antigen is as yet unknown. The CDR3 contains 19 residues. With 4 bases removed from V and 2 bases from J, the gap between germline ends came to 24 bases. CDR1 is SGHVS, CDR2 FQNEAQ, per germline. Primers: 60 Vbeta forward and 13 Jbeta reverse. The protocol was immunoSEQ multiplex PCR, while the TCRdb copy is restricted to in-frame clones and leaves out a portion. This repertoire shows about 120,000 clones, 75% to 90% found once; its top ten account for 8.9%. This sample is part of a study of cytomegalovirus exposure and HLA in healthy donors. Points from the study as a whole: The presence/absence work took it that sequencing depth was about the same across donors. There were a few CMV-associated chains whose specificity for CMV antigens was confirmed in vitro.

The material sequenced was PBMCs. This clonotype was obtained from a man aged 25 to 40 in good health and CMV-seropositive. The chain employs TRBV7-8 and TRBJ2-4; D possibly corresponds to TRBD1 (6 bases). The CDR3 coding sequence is TGTGCCAGCAGCTCATCAGGGGTCGAAAGCCACTACCCCAAAAACATTCAGTACTTC. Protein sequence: CASSSSGVESHYPKNIQYF.